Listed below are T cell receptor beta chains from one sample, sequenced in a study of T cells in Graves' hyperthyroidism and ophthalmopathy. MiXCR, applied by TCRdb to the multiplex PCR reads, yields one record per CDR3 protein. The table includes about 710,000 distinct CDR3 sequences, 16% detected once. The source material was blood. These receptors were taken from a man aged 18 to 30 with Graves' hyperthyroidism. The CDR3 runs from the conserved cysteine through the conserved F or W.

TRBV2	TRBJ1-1	CASNRRGTEAFF
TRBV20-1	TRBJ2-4	CSATSWAGPRNIQYF
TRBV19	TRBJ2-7	CASSPGQGQGAGEQYF
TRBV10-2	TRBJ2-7	CASGLSVGGSYEQYF
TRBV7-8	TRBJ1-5	CASSPDGSRQPQHF
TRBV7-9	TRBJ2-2	CASRLNQGYQSYTGELFF
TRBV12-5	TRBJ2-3	CASGLVGGTQYF
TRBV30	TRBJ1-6	CAWSPWAGGSPLHF
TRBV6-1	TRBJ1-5	CATQRRFPNQPQHF
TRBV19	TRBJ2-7	CASSIGTANAEQYF
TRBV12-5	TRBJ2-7	CASGHGVRGYEQYF
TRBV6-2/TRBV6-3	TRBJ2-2	CASSVPVGANGELFF
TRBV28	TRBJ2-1	CASSEDRAYNEQFF
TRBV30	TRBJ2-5	CAWMEGDGETQYF
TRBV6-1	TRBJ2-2	CASSGQGLTTGELFF
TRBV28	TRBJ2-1	CASSFLAGGPSSYNEQFF
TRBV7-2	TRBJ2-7	CASSTRQGPSGYEQYF
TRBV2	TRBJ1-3	CASSENLASGNTIYF
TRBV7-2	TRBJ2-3	CASSLVGSGRQDTQYF
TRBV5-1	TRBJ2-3	CASSLEQAGSSTDTQYF
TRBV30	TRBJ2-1	CAWSGSIRDRVNEQFF
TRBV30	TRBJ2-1	CAWSPRGGSNEQFF
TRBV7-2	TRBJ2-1	CASSWEAGGLYNEQFF
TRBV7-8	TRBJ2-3	CASSLAPLAGGPRDTQYF
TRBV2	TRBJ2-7	CASSDLTGATYEQYF
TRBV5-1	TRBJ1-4	CASSPDPPPISEKLFF
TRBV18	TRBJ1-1	CASSPTGQSTEAFF
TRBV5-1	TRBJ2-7	CASSSASGSSYEQYF
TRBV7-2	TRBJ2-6	CASSKDGTYSGANVLTF
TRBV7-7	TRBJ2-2	CASSLNIRAELFF
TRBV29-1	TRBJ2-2	CSVETRRNTGELFF
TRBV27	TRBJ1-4	CASSPTRGTNEKLFF
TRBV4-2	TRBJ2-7	CASSQAGDRSYEQYF
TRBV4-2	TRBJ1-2	CASSQVGHLPTNYGYTF
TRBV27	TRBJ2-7	CASGDRVHEQYF
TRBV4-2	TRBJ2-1	CASSQDSTVGVNEQFF
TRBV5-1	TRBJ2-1	CASSLSIDSIYNEQFF
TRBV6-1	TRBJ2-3	CASSSFPRPTDTQYF
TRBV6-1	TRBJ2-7	CASASGWWEQYF
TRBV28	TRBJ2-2	CASSFPEINTGELFF
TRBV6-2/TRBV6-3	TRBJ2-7	CASSYVGPYEQYF
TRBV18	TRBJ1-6	CASSPQGFNSPLHF